This T cell receptor beta chain was captured by sequencing in a study of Ad26.COV2.S vaccination and SARS-CoV-2 variants. Study background: Ad26.COV2.S given intramuscularly, once or twice 56 days apart. Whole-study findings and limits: Vaccine recipients and placebo recipients showed similar non-spike TCR breadth. The placebo group had lower spike-specific TCR breadth than the vaccine recipients did.

Note on this clone: As yet, its antigen is unknown.

Treatment denoted: roughly 18 received Ad26.COV2.S at low or high dose, single or two shots; roughly five received placebo; per-sample allocation not given. Sampling happened 63 days after the first vaccine or placebo injection. An adult of 18-55 years in Boston served as donor. Generated by immunoSEQ multiplex PCR, the TCRdb table keeps only in-frame clones and is missing some. The repertoire consists of about 350,000 clones, with about 88% occurring once and the leading ten covering around 3%. Germline-derived CDR1 and CDR2 are SGHVS and FQNEAQ. CDR3 length: 14 amino acids. The ends lost 5 bases at V and 7 bases at J; junction bases unmatched: 8.

Sequenced material: peripheral blood, taken in a trial of Ad26.COV2.S vaccine versus placebo. This clonotype originated in a person between 18 and 59 years old who received the Ad26.COV2.S COVID-19 vaccine or a placebo. This chain uses TRBV7-8 with TRBJ1-5; the match to TRBD1 covers 7 bases. CDR3 in amino acids: CASSRTGAWQPQHF. The CDR3 bases are TGTGCCAGCAGCCGTACAGGGGCTTGGCAGCCCCAGCATTTT.